Included here is one TCR beta chain sequence, with context. These data are taken from a study of Graves' ophthalmopathy and Graves' hyperthyroidism. Germline loops: CDR1 MGHDK, CDR2 SYGVNS. The CDR3 extends over 15 amino acids. J was trimmed by 6 bases and V by 5 bases; bases with no gene match: 7. Donors with ophthalmopathy: moderate-to-severe activity, CAS ≥3, NOSPECS ≥4, duration under 3 months. The PBMCs originated from over 9 ml of fresh peripheral blood. Amplification of the TCR beta CDR3 regions used RNA transcripts (as template). Second-round multiplex PCR followed a first-round RT-PCR using HTBI primers. TCRdb re-called the multiplex PCR reads through MiXCR, storing one row per CDR3 protein. The sample holds about 700,000 distinct CDR3 sequences, 40% seen once.

Source material: peripheral blood. The rearrangement joins TRBV25-1 to TRBJ1-2; TRBD1 matches at 12 bases. This sequence originates from an adult man with Graves' ophthalmopathy. CDR3 loop: CASSSEGQGADGYTF. The CDR3 nucleotides read TGTGCCAGCAGTTCCGAGGGACAGGGGGCGGATGGCTACACCTTC.